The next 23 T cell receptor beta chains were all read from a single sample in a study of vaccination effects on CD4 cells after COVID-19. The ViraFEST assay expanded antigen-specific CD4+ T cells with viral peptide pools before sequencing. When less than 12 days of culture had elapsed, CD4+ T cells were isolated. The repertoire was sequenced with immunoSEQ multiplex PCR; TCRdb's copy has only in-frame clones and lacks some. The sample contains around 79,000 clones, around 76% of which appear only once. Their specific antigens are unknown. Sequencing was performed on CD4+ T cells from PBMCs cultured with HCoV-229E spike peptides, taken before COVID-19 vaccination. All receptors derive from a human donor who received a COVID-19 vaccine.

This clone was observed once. CDR3 sequence: CASSFQGSTMGLYNEQFF. In DNA form, the CDR3 reads TGCGCCAGCAGCTTCCAGGGCTCCACGATGGGACTATACAATGAGCAGTTCTTC. The V call is TRBV5-1, the J call TRBJ2-1; 7 bases are shared with TRBD2. The CDR3 is 18 amino acids. V dropped 2 bases and J dropped 4; count of bases not matched to a gene: 15. CDR1 and CDR2 from the germline V gene are SGHRS and YFSETQ. The whole variable domain, remainder taken from reference TRBV5-1 and TRBJ2-1, is KAGVTQTPRYLIKTRGQQVTLSCSPISGHRSVSWYQQTPGQGLQFLFEYFSETQRNKGNFPGRFSGRQFSNSRSEMNVSTLELGDSALYLCASSFQGSTMGLYNEQFFGPGTRLTVL.

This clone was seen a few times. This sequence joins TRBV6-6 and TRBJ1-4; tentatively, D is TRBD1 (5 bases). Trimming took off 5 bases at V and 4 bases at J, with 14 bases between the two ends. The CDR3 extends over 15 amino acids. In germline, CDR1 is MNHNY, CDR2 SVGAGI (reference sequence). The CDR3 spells CASSPTDRLNEKLFF. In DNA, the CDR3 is TGTGCCAGCAGTCCGACCGACAGACTTAATGAAAAACTGTTTTTT.

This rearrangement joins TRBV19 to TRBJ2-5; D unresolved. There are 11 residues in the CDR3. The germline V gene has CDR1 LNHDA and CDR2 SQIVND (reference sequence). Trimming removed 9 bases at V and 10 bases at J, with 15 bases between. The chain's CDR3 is CASEDQRSQYF. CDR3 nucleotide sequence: TGTGCCAGCGAAGACCAGAGGAGCCAGTACTTC.

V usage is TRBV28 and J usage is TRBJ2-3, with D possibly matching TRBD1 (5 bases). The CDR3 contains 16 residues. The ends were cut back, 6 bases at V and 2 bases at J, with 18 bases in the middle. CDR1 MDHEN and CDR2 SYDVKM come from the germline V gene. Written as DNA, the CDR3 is TGTGCCAGCAGCCTCAGGGCCCCTTCTCTCACAGATACGCAGTATTTT. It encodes CASSLRAPSLTDTQYF.

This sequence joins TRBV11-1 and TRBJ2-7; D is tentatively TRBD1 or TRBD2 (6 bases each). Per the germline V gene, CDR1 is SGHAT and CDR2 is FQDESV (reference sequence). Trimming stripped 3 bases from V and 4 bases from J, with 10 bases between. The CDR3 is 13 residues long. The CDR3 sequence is CASSLTRGYEQYV. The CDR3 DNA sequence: TGTGCCAGCAGCTTGACTAGGGGGTACGAGCAGTACGTC.

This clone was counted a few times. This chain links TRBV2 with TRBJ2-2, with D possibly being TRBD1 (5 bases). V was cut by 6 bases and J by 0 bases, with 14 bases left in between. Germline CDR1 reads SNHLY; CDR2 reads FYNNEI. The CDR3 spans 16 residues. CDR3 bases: TGTGCCAGCAGCGACCAGGGCCCCTCGAACACCGGGGAGCTGTTTTTT. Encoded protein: CASSDQGPSNTGELFF.

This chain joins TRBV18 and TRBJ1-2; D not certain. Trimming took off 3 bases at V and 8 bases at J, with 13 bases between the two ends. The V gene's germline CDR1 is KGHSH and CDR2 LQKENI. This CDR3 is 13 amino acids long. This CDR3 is CASSPQAGGGYTF. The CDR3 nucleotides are TGTGCCAGCTCACCTCAGGCTGGAGGCGGCTACACCTTC.

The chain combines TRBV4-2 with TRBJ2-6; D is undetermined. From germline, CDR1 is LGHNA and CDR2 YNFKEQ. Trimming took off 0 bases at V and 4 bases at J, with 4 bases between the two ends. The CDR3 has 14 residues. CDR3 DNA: TGTGCCAGCAGCCAAGATTGGGGGGCCAACGTCCTGACTTTC. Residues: CASSQDWGANVLTF.

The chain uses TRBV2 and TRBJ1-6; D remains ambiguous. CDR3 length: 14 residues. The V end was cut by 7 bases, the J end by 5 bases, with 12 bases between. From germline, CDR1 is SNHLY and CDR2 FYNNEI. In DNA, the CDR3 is TGTGCCAGCAAATTTCTCCAGGATAATTCACCCCTCCACTTT. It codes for CASKFLQDNSPLHF.

The CDR3 DNA is TGTGCCAGCAGTGATCCGGACAGGCCAAAACTGTTTTTT. Its protein product is CASSDPDRPKLFF. This rearrangement joins TRBV2 to TRBJ1-4; 7 bases agree with TRBD1. There are 13 residues in the CDR3. Unmatched junction bases numbered 5, after V lost 3 bases and J lost 10 bases. Germline CDR1 reads SNHLY; CDR2 reads FYNNEI.

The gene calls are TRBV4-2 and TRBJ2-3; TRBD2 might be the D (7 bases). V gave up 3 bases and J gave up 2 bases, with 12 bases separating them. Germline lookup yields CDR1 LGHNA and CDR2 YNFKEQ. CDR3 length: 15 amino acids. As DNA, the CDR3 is TGTGCCAGCAGCCAGGGAGGGGGGACCACAGATACGCAGTATTTT. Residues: CASSQGGGTTDTQYF.

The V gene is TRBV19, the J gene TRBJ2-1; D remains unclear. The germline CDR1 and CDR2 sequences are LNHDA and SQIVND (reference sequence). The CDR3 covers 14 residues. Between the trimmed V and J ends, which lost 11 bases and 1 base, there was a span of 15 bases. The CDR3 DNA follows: TGTGCCTCGGCGCGGCAAGCTTCCTACAATGAGCAGTTCTTC. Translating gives CASARQASYNEQFF.

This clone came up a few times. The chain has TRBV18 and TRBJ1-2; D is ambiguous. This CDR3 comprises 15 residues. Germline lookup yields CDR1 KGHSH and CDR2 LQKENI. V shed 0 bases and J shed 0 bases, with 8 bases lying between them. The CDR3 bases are TGTGCCAGCTCACCACCGTCAACAGCTAACTATGGCTACACCTTC. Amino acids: CASSPPSTANYGYTF.

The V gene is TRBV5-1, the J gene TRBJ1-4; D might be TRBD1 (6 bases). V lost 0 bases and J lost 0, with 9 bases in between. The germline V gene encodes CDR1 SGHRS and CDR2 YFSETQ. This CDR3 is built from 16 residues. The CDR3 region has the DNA TGCGCCAGCAGCTTGGACGGGGGCGCAACTAATGAAAAACTGTTTTTT. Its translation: CASSLDGGATNEKLFF. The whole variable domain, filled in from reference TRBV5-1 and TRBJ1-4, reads KAGVTQTPRYLIKTRGQQVTLSCSPISGHRSVSWYQQTPGQGLQFLFEYFSETQRNKGNFPGRFSGRQFSNSRSEMNVSTLELGDSALYLCASSLDGGATNEKLFFGSGTQLSVL.

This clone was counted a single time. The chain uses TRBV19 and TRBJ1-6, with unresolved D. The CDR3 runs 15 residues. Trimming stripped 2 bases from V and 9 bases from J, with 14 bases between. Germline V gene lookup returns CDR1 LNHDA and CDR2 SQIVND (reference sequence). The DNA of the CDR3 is TGTGCCAGTAGTATACAGGAGGCAATGGGTTCACCCCTCCACTTT. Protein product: CASSIQEAMGSPLHF.

Written as DNA, the CDR3 is TGTGCCTGGAGTGAACGGGGCGCCTCCCGTCGGCCGGGGCAGCCCCAGCATTTT. It yields the protein CAWSERGASRRPGQPQHF. The chain recombines TRBV30 with TRBJ1-5; D is perhaps TRBD1 (5 bases). The germline V gene has CDR1 GTSNPN and CDR2 SVGIG (reference sequence). The CDR3 loop spans 18 amino acids. Trimming removed 1 base from V and 7 bases from J, with 26 bases in between.

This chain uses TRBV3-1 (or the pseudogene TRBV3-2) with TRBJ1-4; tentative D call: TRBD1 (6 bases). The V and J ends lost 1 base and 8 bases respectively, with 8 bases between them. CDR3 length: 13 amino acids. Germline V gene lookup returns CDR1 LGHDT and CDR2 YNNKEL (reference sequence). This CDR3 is CASSQGTVEKLFF. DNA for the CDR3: TGTGCCAGCAGCCAAGGGACAGTAGAAAAACTGTTTTTT.

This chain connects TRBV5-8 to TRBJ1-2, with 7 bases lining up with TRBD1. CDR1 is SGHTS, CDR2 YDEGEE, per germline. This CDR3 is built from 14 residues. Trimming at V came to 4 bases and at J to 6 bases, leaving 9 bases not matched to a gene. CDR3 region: CASSRDRRSNGYTF. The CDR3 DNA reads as TGTGCCAGCAGCCGGGACAGAAGATCCAATGGCTACACCTTC.

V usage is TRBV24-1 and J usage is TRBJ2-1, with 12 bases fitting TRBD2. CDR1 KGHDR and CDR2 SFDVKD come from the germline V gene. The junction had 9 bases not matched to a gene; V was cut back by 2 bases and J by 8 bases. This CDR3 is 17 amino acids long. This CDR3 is CATSDWASGGAGDEQFF. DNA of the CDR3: TGTGCCACCAGTGATTGGGCTAGCGGGGGGGCAGGCGATGAGCAGTTCTTC.

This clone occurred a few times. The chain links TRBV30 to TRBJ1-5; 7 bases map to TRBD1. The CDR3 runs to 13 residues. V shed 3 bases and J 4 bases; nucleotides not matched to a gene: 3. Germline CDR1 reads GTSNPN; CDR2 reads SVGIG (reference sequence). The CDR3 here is CAWRTGPNQPQHF. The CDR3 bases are TGTGCCTGGAGGACAGGGCCTAATCAGCCCCAGCATTTT.

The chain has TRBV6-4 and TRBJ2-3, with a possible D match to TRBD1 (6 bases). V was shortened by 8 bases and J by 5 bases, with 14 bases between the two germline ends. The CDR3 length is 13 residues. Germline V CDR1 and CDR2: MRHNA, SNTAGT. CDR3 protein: CASHTGSEDTQYF. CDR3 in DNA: TGTGCCAGCCATACAGGGTCGGAAGATACGCAGTATTTT.

The DNA for the CDR3 is TGTGCCAGCAGTTTCGACAGGGCTGAAAAACTGTTTTTT. It translates to CASSFDRAEKLFF. V is TRBV2 and J is TRBJ1-4; 7 nucleotides line up with TRBD1. The CDR3 spans 13 residues. CDR1 is SNHLY, CDR2 FYNNEI, per germline. V was pared by 5 bases and J by 7 bases, with 4 bases of the junction left unmatched.

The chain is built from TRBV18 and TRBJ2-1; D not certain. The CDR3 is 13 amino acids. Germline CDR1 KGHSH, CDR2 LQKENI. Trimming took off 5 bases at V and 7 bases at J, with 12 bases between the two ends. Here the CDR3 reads CASSTGAKNEQFF. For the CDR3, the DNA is TGTGCCAGCTCAACTGGTGCGAAGAATGAGCAGTTCTTC. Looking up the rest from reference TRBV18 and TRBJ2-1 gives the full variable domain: NAGVMQNPRHLVRRRGQEARLRCSPMKGHSHVYWYRQLPEEGLKFMVYLQKENIIDESGMPKERFSAEFPKEGPSILRIQQVVRGDSAAYFCASSTGAKNEQFFGPGTRLTVL.